Below, 6 T cell receptor beta chains from the same sample are listed, as sequenced in a study of neurological immune-mediated disorders (dated by TCRdb to 2018 to 2020). Library generation was performed with 5' RACE. The instrument was an Illumina HiSeq 2500. TCRdb reprocessing: public reads trimmed at Q25 with fastp, clones called with MiXCR, in-frame beta chains kept. Entries that share a CDR3 protein sequence are merged under the most common genes and DNA. This sample has about 50,000 distinct CDR3 sequences in its table, and under 13% of those were observed once. About 5% of the sample goes to the ten largest clones. Sequenced sample: PBMCs. All receptors derive from a man between 65 and 85 years old with HTLV-1-associated myelopathy (HAM/TSP).

This clonotype was picked up many times. The CDR3 coding sequence is TGCAGCGACAGAATCGACAATGAGCAGTTCTTC. This encodes CSDRIDNEQFF. The chain carries TRBV29-1 and TRBJ2-1; D is unclear. Trimming removed 7 bases from V and 5 bases from J, with 9 bases in between. The CDR3 runs to 11 residues. Germline CDR1 and CDR2: SQVTM and ANQGSEA.

This clonotype has ten or more counts. The J gene is TRBJ2-1, the V gene TRBV11-2; D not certain. CDR3 size: 12 residues. In germline, CDR1 is SGHAT, CDR2 FQNNGV. Trimming cost V 3 bases and J 10 bases, with 10 bases left between them. The CDR3 loop is CASSFTAREQFF. The CDR3, as DNA: TGTGCCAGCAGCTTCACAGCGCGGGAGCAGTTCTTC.

As to this clonotype: It may be a read error: a sequence one base away is much more abundant. The chain uses TRBV9 and TRBJ2-7; TRBD2 aligns across 8 bases. Per the germline V gene, CDR1 is SGDLS and CDR2 is YYNGEE. Trimming at V came to 2 bases and at J to 4 bases, leaving 11 bases not matched to a gene. The length of the CDR3 is 16 residues. The CDR3 DNA sequence: TGTGCCAGCAGCGTGGGACTAGTGGGAGGGGAGTACGAGCAGTACTTC. Its protein product is CASSVGLVGGEYEQYF.

Of note for this clonotype: Since a much larger clone is just one base distant, this may be a read error. This chain uses TRBV7-6 with TRBJ1-5, with TRBD1 as a possible D gene (6 bases). The CDR3 has 15 amino acids. Deletions cut 1 base from V and 7 bases from J, with 14 bases between. The V gene's germline CDR1 is SGHVS and CDR2 FNYEAQ. DNA for the CDR3: TGTGCCAGCAGCTTAGACAGGGCCACCTCCCAGCCCCAGCATTTT. It codes for CASSLDRATSQPQHF.

The sample holds many counts of this clonotype. This chain uses TRBV20-1 with TRBJ2-7; TRBD1 is a possible D gene (6 bases). Germline V CDR1 and CDR2: DFQATT, SNEGSKA (reference sequence). The CDR3 covers 12 residues. V lost 3 bases, J lost 6 bases, and 12 bases lay in between. The CDR3: CSASLRGIEQYF. In DNA form, the CDR3 reads TGCAGTGCTAGTTTAAGGGGGATCGAGCAGTACTTC.

This rearrangement joins TRBV29-1 to TRBJ1-1; D is undetermined. The ends were cut back, 8 bases at V and 6 bases at J, with 19 bases in the middle. The CDR3 is 13 residues long. CDR1 and CDR2 (germline): SQVTM, ANQGSEA. DNA of the CDR3: TGCAGCCCGGGGTCCCCAGGCAGCGCTGAAGCTTTCTTT. Residues: CSPGSPGSAEAFF.